The rows below give T cell receptor beta chains drawn from one sample of a study of T-cell reconstitution after alpha-beta-depleted transplantation in children. TCRdb re-called the PCR reads through MiXCR, storing one row per CDR3 protein. The data hold about 540,000 distinct CDR3 sequences, with around 18% observed a single time. Sequenced here: PBMCs from the stem cell graft donor, sampled from the stem cell graft. The receptor set was obtained from a human donor who donated a stem cell graft to a child with acute lymphoblastic leukemia. Both conserved end residues are part of each CDR3. A D gene is named only where the DNA matches it firmly. A clone size is listed for some rows: how often the clone was seen (once, few, many), or a class if it is expanded.

D: NA; size: many; V: TRBV29-1; J: TRBJ2-7; CDR3: CSVAGSPIEQYF; DNA: TGCAGCGTAGCCGGGTCCCCCATCGAGCAGTACTTC
D: NA; size: NA; V: TRBV6-6; J: TRBJ2-1; CDR3: CATLTPLVNEQFF; DNA: TGTGCCACCCTTACCCCCTTAGTCAATGAGCAGTTCTTC
D: NA; size: NA; V: TRBV29-1; J: TRBJ2-1; CDR3: CSVADTGEQFF; DNA: TGCAGCGTTGCAGATACGGGTGAGCAGTTCTTC
D: NA; size: NA; V: TRBV20-1; J: TRBJ2-5; CDR3: CSARKPGLYSGEGETQYF; DNA: TGCAGTGCTAGAAAACCCGGACTCTATAGCGGAGAAGGAGAGACCCAGTACTTC
D: TRBD2; size: NA; V: TRBV5-6; J: TRBJ2-7; CDR3: CASSLFGREWEGEQYF; DNA: TGTGCCAGCAGCTTGTTCGGTCGGGAGTGGGAGGGCGAGCAGTACTTC
D: TRBD1; size: NA; V: TRBV12-3/TRBV12-4; J: TRBJ2-1; CDR3: CASSVSGTAYDNEQFF; DNA: TGTGCCAGCAGTGTCTCCGGGACAGCGTATGACAATGAGCAGTTCTTC
D: NA; size: few; V: TRBV12-3/TRBV12-4; J: TRBJ1-4; CDR3: CASSLETGGGEKLFF; DNA: TGTGCCAGCAGTTTGGAGACAGGCGGAGGGGAAAAACTGTTTTTT
D: NA; size: NA; V: TRBV11-2; J: TRBJ2-3; CDR3: CASSFQGSSSTDTQYF; DNA: TGTGCCAGCAGCTTTCAGGGATCCTCAAGCACAGATACGCAGTATTTT
D: NA; size: many; V: TRBV5-1; J: TRBJ1-5; CDR3: CASSLGYSNQPQHF; DNA: TGCGCCAGCAGCTTGGGGTATAGCAATCAGCCCCAGCATTTT
D: TRBD2; size: NA; V: TRBV5-1; J: TRBJ2-2; CDR3: CASSFSSGNTGELFF; DNA: TGCGCCAGCAGCTTCTCTAGCGGGAACACCGGGGAGCTGTTTTTT
D: TRBD2; size: few; V: TRBV5-6; J: TRBJ2-1; CDR3: CASSLVRSGRQYNEQFF; DNA: TGTGCCAGCAGCTTGGTACGCAGCGGGAGGCAATACAATGAGCAGTTCTTC
D: NA; size: NA; V: TRBV5-5; J: TRBJ2-3; CDR3: CASSWYGGDYTQYF; DNA: TGTGCCAGCAGCTGGTATGGCGGAGACTATACGCAGTATTTT
D: NA; size: NA; V: TRBV4-1; J: TRBJ1-2; CDR3: CASSLSRTRGDGYTF; DNA: TGCGCCAGCAGCCTATCAAGGACTCGGGGTGATGGCTACACCTTC
D: TRBD1; size: few; V: TRBV5-5; J: TRBJ2-2; CDR3: CASTLERGLGELFF; DNA: TGTGCCAGCACCCTTGAGAGGGGGCTCGGGGAGCTGTTTTTT
D: NA; size: NA; V: TRBV20-1; J: TRBJ1-5; CDR3: CSARGIYSNQPQHF; DNA: TGCAGTGCTAGGGGGATTTATAGCAATCAGCCCCAGCATTTT
D: TRBD1; size: NA; V: TRBV15; J: TRBJ1-1; CDR3: CATSRGGGSGNTEAFF; DNA: TGTGCCACCAGCAGGGGAGGGGGCAGTGGGAACACTGAAGCTTTCTTT
D: NA; size: NA; V: TRBV19; J: TRBJ2-1; CDR3: CASRGVESSYNEQFF; DNA: TGTGCCAGTAGGGGGGTCGAAAGCTCCTACAATGAGCAGTTCTTC
D: TRBD1; size: NA; V: TRBV7-3; J: TRBJ2-1; CDR3: CASSRGGPGTVGDNEQFF; DNA: TGTGCCAGCAGCCGTGGTGGTCCCGGGACAGTAGGAGACAATGAGCAGTTCTTC
D: NA; size: once; V: TRBV7-6; J: TRBJ2-2; CDR3: CASSLPGQNTGELFF; DNA: TGTGCCAGCAGCTTACCTGGACAGAACACCGGGGAGCTGTTTTTT
D: TRBD1; size: NA; V: TRBV5-1; J: TRBJ2-5; CDR3: CASSLTGTGGSYGPSGYQETQYF; DNA: TGCGCCAGCAGCCTGACCGGGACAGGGGGATCCTATGGGCCTAGCGGGTACCAAGAGACCCAGTACTTC
D: NA; size: NA; V: TRBV20-1; J: TRBJ2-7; CDR3: CSASRVSEQYF; DNA: TGCAGTGCTAGCCGCGTCTCTGAGCAGTACTTC
D: NA; size: NA; V: TRBV7-6; J: TRBJ2-7; CDR3: CASAQGVGGEQYF; DNA: TGTGCCAGCGCCCAGGGCGTTGGGGGCGAGCAGTACTTC
D: TRBD2; size: many; V: TRBV12-3/TRBV12-4; J: TRBJ2-7; CDR3: CASSFGLAGYEQYF; DNA: TGTGCCAGCAGTTTCGGGCTAGCGGGGTACGAGCAGTACTTC
D: NA; size: few; V: TRBV29-1; J: TRBJ1-1; CDR3: CSVEPGVEAFF; DNA: TGCAGCGTTGAACCGGGAGTTGAAGCTTTCTTT
D: TRBD1; size: NA; V: TRBV29-1; J: TRBJ1-1; CDR3: CSVAYRGGNTEAFF; DNA: TGCAGCGTGGCTTACAGGGGGGGGAACACTGAAGCTTTCTTT